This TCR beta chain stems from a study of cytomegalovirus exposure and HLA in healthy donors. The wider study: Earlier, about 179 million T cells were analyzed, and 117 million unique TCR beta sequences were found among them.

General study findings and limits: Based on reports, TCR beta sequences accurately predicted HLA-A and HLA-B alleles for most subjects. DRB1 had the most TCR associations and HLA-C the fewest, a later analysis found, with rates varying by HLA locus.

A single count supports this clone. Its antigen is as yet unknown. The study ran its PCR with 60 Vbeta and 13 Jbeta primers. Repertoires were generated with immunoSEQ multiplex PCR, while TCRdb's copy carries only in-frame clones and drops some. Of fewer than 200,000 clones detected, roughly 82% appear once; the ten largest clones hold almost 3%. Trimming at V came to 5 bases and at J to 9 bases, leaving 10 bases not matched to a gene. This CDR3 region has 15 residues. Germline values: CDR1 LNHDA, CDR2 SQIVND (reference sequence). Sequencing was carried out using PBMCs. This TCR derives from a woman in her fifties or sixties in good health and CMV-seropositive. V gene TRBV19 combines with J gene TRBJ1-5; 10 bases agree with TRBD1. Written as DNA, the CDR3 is TGTGCCAGTAGTGCCCGGGACAGGGGACTAGGGCCCCAGCATTTT. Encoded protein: CASSARDRGLGPQHF.